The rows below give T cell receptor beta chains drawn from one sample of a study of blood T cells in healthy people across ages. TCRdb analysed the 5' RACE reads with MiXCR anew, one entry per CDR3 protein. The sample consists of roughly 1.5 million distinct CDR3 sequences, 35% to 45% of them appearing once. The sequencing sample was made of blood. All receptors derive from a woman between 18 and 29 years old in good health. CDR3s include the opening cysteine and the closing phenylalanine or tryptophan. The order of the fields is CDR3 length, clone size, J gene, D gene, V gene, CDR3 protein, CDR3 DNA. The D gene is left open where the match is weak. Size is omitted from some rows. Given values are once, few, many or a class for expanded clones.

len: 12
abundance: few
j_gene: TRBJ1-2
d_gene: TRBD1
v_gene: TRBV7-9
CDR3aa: CASSTGANGYTF
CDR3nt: TGTGCCAGCAGCACAGGGGCGAATGGCTACACCTTC

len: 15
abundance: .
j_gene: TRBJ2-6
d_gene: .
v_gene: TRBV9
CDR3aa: CASSVLTPGANVLTF
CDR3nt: TGTGCCAGCAGCGTATTAACCCCTGGGGCCAACGTCCTGACTTTC

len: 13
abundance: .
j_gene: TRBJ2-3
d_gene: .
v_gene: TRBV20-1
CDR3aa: CSAEETSADTQYF
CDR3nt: TGCAGTGCTGAAGAGACTAGTGCAGATACGCAGTATTTT

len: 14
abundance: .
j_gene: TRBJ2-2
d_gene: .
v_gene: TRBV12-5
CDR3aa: CASGRRWNTGELFF
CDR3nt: TGTGCTAGTGGGCGACGGTGGAACACCGGGGAGCTGTTTTTT

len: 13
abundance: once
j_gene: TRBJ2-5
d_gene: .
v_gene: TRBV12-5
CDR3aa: CARKPDLRETQYF
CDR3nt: TGTGCTAGGAAGCCCGACCTGAGGGAGACCCAGTACTTC

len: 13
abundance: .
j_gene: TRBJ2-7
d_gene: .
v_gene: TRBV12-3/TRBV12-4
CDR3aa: CASMTGATYEQYF
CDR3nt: TGTGCCAGCATGACGGGGGCGACCTACGAGCAGTACTTC

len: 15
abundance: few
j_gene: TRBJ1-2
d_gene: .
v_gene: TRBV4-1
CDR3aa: CASSQDWVSESGYTF
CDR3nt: TGCGCCAGCAGCCAAGATTGGGTCTCAGAGTCCGGCTACACCTTC

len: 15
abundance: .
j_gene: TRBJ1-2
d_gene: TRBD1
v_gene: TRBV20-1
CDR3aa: CSAAGQAINGYGYTF
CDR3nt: TGCAGTGCTGCGGGACAGGCAATTAATGGGTATGGCTACACCTTC

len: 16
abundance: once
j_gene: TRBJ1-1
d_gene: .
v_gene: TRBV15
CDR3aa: CATSRAGRGLDTEAFF
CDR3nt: TGTGCCACCAGCAGAGCCGGACGGGGGTTGGACACTGAAGCTTTCTTT

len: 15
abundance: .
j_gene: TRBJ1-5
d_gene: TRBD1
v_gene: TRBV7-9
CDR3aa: CASSSQGALNQPRHF
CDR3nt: TGTGCCAGCAGCTCACAGGGGGCTCTTAATCAGCCCCGGCATTTT

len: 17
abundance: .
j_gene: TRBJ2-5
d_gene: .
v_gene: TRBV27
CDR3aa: CASSLLGAGDEQETQYF
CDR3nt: TGTGCCAGCAGTTTGTTGGGGGCGGGGGACGAGCAAGAGACCCAGTACTTC

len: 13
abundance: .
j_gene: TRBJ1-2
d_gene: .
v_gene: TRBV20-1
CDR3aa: CSARLTSNYGYTF
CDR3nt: TGCAGTGCTAGACTAACCTCTAACTATGGCTACACCTTC

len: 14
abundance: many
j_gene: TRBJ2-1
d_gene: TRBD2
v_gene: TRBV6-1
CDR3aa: CASTLAGSYNEQFF
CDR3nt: TGTGCCAGCACCCTAGCGGGTTCCTACAATGAGCAGTTCTTC

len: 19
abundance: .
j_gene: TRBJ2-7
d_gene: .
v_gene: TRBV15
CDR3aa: CATSRVSREPWSSYNEQYF
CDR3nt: TGTGCCACCAGCAGAGTCTCGAGGGAGCCCTGGAGCTCCTACAATGAGCAGTACTTC

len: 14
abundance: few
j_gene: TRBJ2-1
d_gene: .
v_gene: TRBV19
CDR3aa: CASSALSRGDEQFF
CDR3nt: TGTGCCAGTAGTGCTCTCTCCAGGGGAGATGAGCAGTTCTTC

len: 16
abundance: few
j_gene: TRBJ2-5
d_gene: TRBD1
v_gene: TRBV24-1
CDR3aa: CATSESGTGAQETQYF
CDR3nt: TGTGCCACCAGTGAATCCGGGACAGGGGCACAAGAGACCCAGTACTTC

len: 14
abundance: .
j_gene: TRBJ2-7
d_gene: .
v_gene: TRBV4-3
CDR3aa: CASSKAGSAYEQYF
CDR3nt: TGCGCCAGCAGTAAGGCAGGATCTGCCTACGAGCAGTACTTC

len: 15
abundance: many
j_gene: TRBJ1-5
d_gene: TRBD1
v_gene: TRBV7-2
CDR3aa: CASSYDRALYQPQHF
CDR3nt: TGTGCCAGCAGCTACGACAGGGCCCTATATCAGCCCCAGCATTTT

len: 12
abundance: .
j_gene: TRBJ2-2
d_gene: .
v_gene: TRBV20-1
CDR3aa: CSASFRGGELFF
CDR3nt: TGCAGTGCTAGCTTCCGGGGCGGGGAGCTGTTTTTT

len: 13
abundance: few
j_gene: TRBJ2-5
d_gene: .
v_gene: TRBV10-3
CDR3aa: CAISAGAQETQYF
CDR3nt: TGTGCCATCAGTGCAGGGGCCCAAGAGACCCAGTACTTC

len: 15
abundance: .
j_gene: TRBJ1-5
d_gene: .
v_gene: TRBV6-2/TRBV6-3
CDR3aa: CASSHPRESNQPQHF
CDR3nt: TGTGCCAGCAGTCACCCCAGGGAAAGCAATCAGCCCCAGCATTTT

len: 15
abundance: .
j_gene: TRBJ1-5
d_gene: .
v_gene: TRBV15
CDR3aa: CATSVNSYSSQPQHF
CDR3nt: TGTGCCACCAGCGTCAACAGTTATAGCAGTCAGCCCCAGCATTTT

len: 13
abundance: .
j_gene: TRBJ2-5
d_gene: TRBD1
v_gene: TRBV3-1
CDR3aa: CASSLRQGAGQYF
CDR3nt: TGTGCCAGCAGCCTTCGACAGGGGGCCGGGCAGTACTTC

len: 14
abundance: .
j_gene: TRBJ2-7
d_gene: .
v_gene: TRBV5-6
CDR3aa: CASSATIYTYEQYF
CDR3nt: TGTGCCAGCAGCGCAACAATTTACACCTACGAGCAGTACTTC

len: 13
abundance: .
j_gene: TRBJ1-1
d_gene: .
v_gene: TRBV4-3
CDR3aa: CASRRAMNTEAFF
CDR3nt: TGCGCCAGCAGACGGGCCATGAACACTGAAGCTTTCTTT

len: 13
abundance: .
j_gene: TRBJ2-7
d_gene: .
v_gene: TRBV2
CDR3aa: CASSDGYSYEQYF
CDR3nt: TGTGCCAGCAGTGATGGCTACTCCTACGAGCAGTACTTC

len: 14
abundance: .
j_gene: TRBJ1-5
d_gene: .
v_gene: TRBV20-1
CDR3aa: CSAREARGSEPQHF
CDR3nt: TGCAGTGCTAGAGAAGCCAGGGGTAGCGAGCCCCAGCATTTT

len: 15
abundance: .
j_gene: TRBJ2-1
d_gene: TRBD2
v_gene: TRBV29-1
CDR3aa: CSTLGASGNNNEQFF
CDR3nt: TGCAGCACCCTCGGGGCTAGCGGAAATAACAATGAGCAGTTCTTC